Below, 15 T cell receptor beta chains from the same sample are listed, as sequenced in a study of blood T cell repertoires in COVID-19 (dated by TCRdb to the early 2020s). The library came from the immunoSEQ multiplex PCR assay. The source is immuneACCESS, and TCRdb retained only in-frame sequences with V and J called. Part of the clones is not carried over; for the studies checked, unresolved V genes explain less than half of this, and the remainder is unexplained. Counted in this sample were about 430,000 clones; 70% to 90% of them appeared once. The biggest ten clones account for 1.4% of the sample. Sequencing was performed on PBMCs or T cells enriched from blood (not recorded which). All receptors come from a woman aged 18-35 years who had been exposed to COVID-19.

This clone turned up a few times. The rearrangement links TRBV20-1 to TRBJ2-7; TRBD2 might be the D (5 bases). The CDR3 totals 10 residues. CDR1 is DFQATT, CDR2 SNEGSKA, per germline (reference sequence). CDR3 sequence (DNA): TGCGGGCGCTTGAGGGCCGAGCAGTACTTC. This encodes CGRLRAEQYF.

The V and J genes are TRBV28 and TRBJ2-7, with a tentative D call TRBD2 (5 bases). The CDR3 is 12 amino acids. Germline V gene lookup returns CDR1 MDHEN and CDR2 SYDVKM. Trimming removed 6 bases at V and 1 base at J, with 7 bases between. CDR3 coding DNA: TGTGCCAGCAGCCCGGGATCCTACGAGCAGTACTTC. Its translation is CASSPGSYEQYF.

The rearrangement links TRBV5-4 to TRBJ1-2; D remains ambiguous. V lost 5 bases, J lost 3 bases, and 17 bases lay in between. CDR3 length: 15 amino acids. From germline, CDR1 is SGHNT and CDR2 YYREEE (reference sequence). The CDR3 sequence: CASSTSGGSDYGYTF. The CDR3 DNA sequence: TGTGCCAGCAGTACGTCTGGCGGATCCGACTATGGCTACACCTTC.

The V and J genes are TRBV7-6 and TRBJ1-6; 8 positions match TRBD1. The CDR3 is 15 amino acids. Germline-derived CDR1 and CDR2 are SGHVS and FNYEAQ. V shed 5 bases, J shed 7 bases, and the junction held 7 bases outside the gene matches. CDR3 nucleotide sequence: TGTGCCAGCAGCCCCCGGACAGGGAGCAATTCACCCCTCCACTTT. Translated, it gives CASSPRTGSNSPLHF.

This clone came up a few times. The V gene is TRBV7-2, the J gene TRBJ1-1; 7 bases agree with TRBD1. Per germline, CDR1 SGHTA and CDR2 FQGNSA. CDR3 length equals 15 residues. The junction had 5 bases not matched to a gene; V was cut back by 1 base and J by 3 bases. CDR3: CASSLVGGMDTEAFF. In DNA, the CDR3 is TGTGCCAGCAGCTTAGTAGGGGGCATGGACACTGAAGCTTTCTTT.

This chain joins TRBV2 and TRBJ2-3; 7 bases are a match to TRBD2. The CDR3 consists of 15 residues. J was trimmed by 4 bases and V by 2 bases; bases with no gene match: 6. Germline V CDR1 and CDR2: SNHLY, FYNNEI. The CDR3 here is CASSETGGRADTQYF. The CDR3 DNA is TGTGCCAGCAGTGAAACTGGGGGGAGGGCAGATACGCAGTATTTT.

This clone appeared a few times. J is TRBJ2-7 and V is TRBV7-9, with D perhaps TRBD1 (6 bases). Germline V gene lookup returns CDR1 SEHNR and CDR2 FQNEAQ (reference sequence). This CDR3 has 16 amino acids. V lost 5 bases and J 0 bases, leaving 17 bases between the germline ends. The CDR3 DNA sequence: TGTGCCAGCAGCGCGTACGGACAGACAGGCTCCTACGAGCAGTACTTC. The encoded protein is CASSAYGQTGSYEQYF.

The chain employs TRBV24-1 and TRBJ2-5; 9 bases line up with TRBD1. Germline values: CDR1 KGHDR, CDR2 SFDVKD. V trimming: 3 bases; J trimming: 2 bases; junction bases outside the gene matches: 3. This CDR3 is built from 15 residues. The CDR3 spells CATSDGGTGQETQYF. The CDR3 DNA reads as TGTGCCACCAGTGATGGGGGGACAGGGCAAGAGACCCAGTACTTC.

The chain links TRBV25-1 to TRBJ1-2; 7 nucleotides line up with TRBD1. V trimming: 3 bases; J trimming: 4 bases; junction bases outside the gene matches: 11. Germline assignment: CDR1 MGHDK and CDR2 SYGVNS. The CDR3 sequence is 16 residues long. The CDR3 nucleotides are TGTGCCAGCAGTGAGAGGAAACGGGACAGCCGCTATGGCTACACCTTC. Its translation: CASSERKRDSRYGYTF.

In its sample, this clone was seen once. V is TRBV5-1 and J is TRBJ2-2; D not resolved. Germline V gene sequence: CDR1 SGHRS, CDR2 YFSETQ. CDR3 size: 15 residues. Trimming stripped 1 base from V and 2 bases from J, with 9 bases between. CDR3 sequence: CASSLSTSNTGELFF. The CDR3 DNA follows: TGCGCCAGCAGCTTGTCGACTTCAAACACCGGGGAGCTGTTTTTT.

The CDR3 sequence: CACNRDGSNQPQHF. DNA of the CDR3: TGTGCCTGTAACAGGGATGGGAGCAATCAGCCCCAGCATTTT. This sequence joins TRBV30 and TRBJ1-5; tentatively, D is TRBD1 (6 bases). Between the trimmed V and J ends, which lost 6 bases and 1 base, there was a span of 13 bases. The CDR3 consists of 14 residues. The V gene's germline CDR1 is GTSNPN and CDR2 SVGIG (reference sequence).

This chain uses TRBV12-5 with TRBJ2-2, with 7 positions matching TRBD2. CDR3 length: 17 residues. After removal of 0 bases from V and 1 base from J, the junction contained 5 bases not matched to a gene. Germline V gene sequence: CDR1 LGHNT, CDR2 FRNRAP. The CDR3 DNA is TGTGCTAGTGGTTTGGTACGGCCGGGGGGGAACACCGGGGAGCTGTTTTTT. Encoded protein: CASGLVRPGGNTGELFF.

The table lists this clone with a few counts. The chain carries TRBV15 and TRBJ1-4, with 12 bases fitting TRBD1. The germline gives CDR1 LNHNV, CDR2 YYDKDF (reference sequence). V shed 2 bases, J shed 7 bases, and the junction held 5 bases outside the gene matches. This CDR3 is built from 16 residues. The CDR3 spells CATSRRGTGGTEKLFF. CDR3 sequence (DNA): TGTGCCACCAGCAGAAGGGGGACAGGGGGCACTGAAAAACTGTTTTTT.

V is TRBV30 and J is TRBJ1-3, with a tentative D call TRBD1 (5 bases). The CDR3 contains 16 residues. Germline CDR1 reads GTSNPN; CDR2 reads SVGIG (reference sequence). V was shortened by 2 bases and J by 0 bases, with 14 bases between the two germline ends. CDR3 in DNA: TGTGCCTGGAGTATATACGGGGGTAGCTCTGGAAACACCATATATTTT. This sequence encodes CAWSIYGGSSGNTIYF. The variable domain in full, completed from reference TRBV30 and TRBJ1-3, reads SQTIHQWPATLVQPVGSPLSLECTVEGTSNPNLYWYRQAAGRGLQLLFYSVGIGQISSEVPQNLSASRPQDRQFILSSKKLLLSDSGFYLCAWSIYGGSSGNTIYFGEGSWLTVV.

This clone has just one count. The chain joins TRBV7-9 to TRBJ1-1, with 7 positions matching TRBD1. The CDR3 sequence is 12 residues long. J was trimmed by 8 bases and V by 0 bases; bases with no gene match: 0. Germline assignment: CDR1 SEHNR and CDR2 FQNEAQ (reference sequence). The CDR3 DNA reads as TGTGCCAGCAGCTTAGCACAGGGGGAAGCTTTCTTT. It codes for CASSLAQGEAFF.